The following is a T cell receptor (beta chain) sequence with its context. This sample is drawn from a study of Ad26.COV2.S vaccination and SARS-CoV-2 variants. Specified treatment: around 19 received Ad26.COV2.S at low or high dose, single or two shots; several received placebo; per-sample allocation not given. Vaccine and placebo recipients were sampled on day 63 after the first injection. Some clones are missing from TCRdb's copy, which holds only in-frame ones; the method was immunoSEQ multiplex PCR. Of about 680,000 clones listed, roughly 90% are singletons. There are 13 residues in the CDR3. CDR1 is SGHKS and CDR2 is YYEKEE in the germline V gene (reference sequence). V lost 6 bases and J 1 base, leaving 11 bases between the germline ends.

V gene TRBV5-5 combines with J gene TRBJ2-7; the D gene is possibly TRBD1 (6 bases). The specimen comprised peripheral blood, sampled in a trial of Ad26.COV2.S vaccine versus placebo. The TCR originated in a person aged 18-60 years who received the Ad26.COV2.S COVID-19 vaccine or a placebo. DNA of the CDR3: TGTGCCAGCACCAACAGGGATTCCTACGAGCAGTACTTC. This encodes CASTNRDSYEQYF.